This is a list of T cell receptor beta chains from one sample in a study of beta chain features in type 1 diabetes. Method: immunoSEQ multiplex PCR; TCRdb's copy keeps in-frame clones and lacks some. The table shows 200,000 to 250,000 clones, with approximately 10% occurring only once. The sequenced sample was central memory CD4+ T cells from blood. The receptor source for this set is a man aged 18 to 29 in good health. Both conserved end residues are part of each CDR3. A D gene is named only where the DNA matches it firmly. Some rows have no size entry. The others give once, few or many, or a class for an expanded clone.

CASSRGRLYGYTF,TGTGCCAGCAGTCGAGGCAGGCTCTATGGCTACACCTTC,TRBJ1-2,TRBV28,many,-
CAWSETFDTGELFF,TGTGCCTGGAGTGAAACATTTGACACCGGGGAGCTGTTTTTT,TRBJ2-2,TRBV30,-,-
CSGEWGPPREQYF,TGCAGCGGTGAGTGGGGACCTCCACGCGAGCAGTACTTC,TRBJ2-7,TRBV29-1,-,-
CAWRTWTGGADGYTF,TGTGCCTGGAGGACCTGGACAGGGGGCGCGGATGGCTACACCTTC,TRBJ1-2,TRBV30,-,TRBD1
CASSLALLNEQFF,TGTGCCAGCAGCTTGGCTCTCTTAAATGAGCAGTTCTTC,TRBJ2-1,TRBV5-4,few,-
CASTGDSYEQYF,TGTGCCAGCACAGGGGACTCCTACGAGCAGTACTTC,TRBJ2-7,TRBV10-3,many,TRBD1
CASSLGWTGENTEAFF,TGTGCCAGCAGCTTAGGCTGGACCGGTGAGAACACTGAAGCTTTCTTT,TRBJ1-1,TRBV11-2,few,-
CASSQGPSGIQETQYF,TGCGCCAGCAGCCAAGGGCCTAGCGGGATCCAAGAGACCCAGTACTTC,TRBJ2-5,TRBV4-1,few,TRBD2
CASSVSGEDGKTQYF,TGTGCCAGCAGCGTGTCCGGAGAGGATGGGAAGACCCAGTACTTC,TRBJ2-5,TRBV9,-,-
CASSRRQNPLVDTQYF,TGCGCCAGCAGCCGCAGACAGAACCCCTTAGTGGATACGCAGTATTTT,TRBJ2-3,TRBV4-1,-,-
CSVGTADTQYF,TGCAGCGTTGGGACAGCAGATACGCAGTATTTT,TRBJ2-3,TRBV29-1,many,-
CAWSVTGASNEKLFF,TGTGCCTGGAGTGTGACCGGGGCCTCTAATGAAAAACTGTTTTTT,TRBJ1-4,TRBV30,few,-
CAISEAALGTQYF,TGTGCCATCAGTGAGGCAGCTTTGGGGACCCAGTACTTC,TRBJ2-5,TRBV10-3,many,-
CAWSPTSGRASRSYNEQFF,TGTGCCTGGAGCCCTACTAGCGGGAGGGCCTCTAGGTCCTACAATGAGCAGTTCTTC,TRBJ2-1,TRBV30,-,TRBD2
CASSFYLADTQYF,TGTGCCAGCAGCTTCTATCTGGCGGATACGCAGTATTTT,TRBJ2-3,TRBV7-8,few,-
CATRRGYEQYF,TGTGCCACCCGGCGAGGGTACGAGCAGTACTTC,TRBJ2-7,TRBV10-3,-,-
CATSRDLRGLAGGADTQYF,TGTGCCACCAGCAGAGACCTTCGGGGACTAGCGGGAGGAGCAGATACGCAGTATTTT,TRBJ2-3,TRBV15,few,TRBD2
CASSRDRSETQYF,TGTGCCAGCTCCCGAGACAGATCGGAGACCCAGTACTTC,TRBJ2-5,TRBV18,-,-
CASSLPAGGFPYNEQFF,TGTGCCAGCAGCTTACCTGCAGGGGGATTCCCTTACAATGAGCAGTTCTTC,TRBJ2-1,TRBV7-9,-,TRBD1
CASSDPSGTSGSLVETQYF,TGCGCCAGCAGTGATCCTTCTGGGACTAGCGGGAGTCTGGTGGAGACCCAGTACTTC,TRBJ2-5,TRBV10-2,-,TRBD2
CASIAGLITDTQYF,TGTGCCAGCATTGCGGGACTGATCACAGATACGCAGTATTTT,TRBJ2-3,TRBV7-2,-,-
CASSGGTLAQFF,TGTGCCAGCAGTGGCGGGACTCTGGCGCAGTTCTTC,TRBJ2-1,TRBV6-1,-,-
CATTRGRTEAFF,TGTGCCACCACCAGGGGCAGGACTGAAGCTTTCTTT,TRBJ1-1,TRBV28,-,-
CASRPGGAGTDTQYF,TGTGCCAGCAGACCAGGGGGCGCGGGCACAGATACGCAGTATTTT,TRBJ2-3,TRBV28,few,TRBD1
CATSNLAGYNEQFF,TGTGCCACCAGCAATCTGGCGGGCTACAATGAGCAGTTCTTC,TRBJ2-1,TRBV15,-,-
CSVHSQPTFEAFF,TGCAGCGTGCACAGCCAACCTACCTTTGAAGCTTTCTTT,TRBJ1-1,TRBV29-1,-,-
CSVDRNTEAFF,TGCAGCGTTGACAGGAACACTGAAGCTTTCTTT,TRBJ1-1,TRBV29-1,few,-
CASRKDKASYEQYF,TGTGCCAGCAGAAAGGACAAGGCCTCCTACGAGCAGTACTTC,TRBJ2-7,TRBV2,-,-
CASRFTQGGGYGYTF,TGTGCCAGCAGATTCACACAGGGCGGGGGCTATGGCTACACCTTC,TRBJ1-2,TRBV7-8,-,-
CSVRTSSPVEQYF,TGCAGCGTTAGAACTAGCTCACCCGTCGAGCAGTACTTC,TRBJ2-7,TRBV29-1,-,-
CASSQYLTSGGAQYF,TGTGCCAGCAGCCAGTACCTGACTAGCGGGGGCGCCCAGTACTTC,TRBJ2-5,TRBV14,many,TRBD2
CASRSEGTQYF,TGTGCCAGCAGGTCGGAGGGGACCCAGTACTTC,TRBJ2-5,TRBV2,-,-
CASTPGRVSSYEQYF,TGTGCCAGCACTCCGGGACGGGTAAGCTCCTACGAGCAGTACTTC,TRBJ2-7,TRBV6-6,-,-
CSVDAGIPIVLPNNEQFF,TGCAGCGTTGATGCCGGGATTCCAATCGTCCTGCCCAACAATGAGCAGTTCTTC,TRBJ2-1,TRBV29-1,many,-
CASDRGSTGELFF,TGTGCCAGCGACAGGGGGAGCACCGGGGAGCTGTTTTTT,TRBJ2-2,TRBV7-9,few,TRBD1
CASMLAGHNEQFF,TGTGCCAGCATGTTAGCGGGCCACAATGAGCAGTTCTTC,TRBJ2-1,TRBV13,-,TRBD2
CASSGLAGYEQYF,TGTGCCAGCAGCGGACTAGCGGGGTACGAGCAGTACTTC,TRBJ2-7,TRBV7-8,many,TRBD2
CSVTRISTDTQYF,TGCAGCGTTACCCGAATTAGCACAGATACGCAGTATTTT,TRBJ2-3,TRBV29-1,few,-
CASSIPLAGGYNEQFF,TGTGCCAGCAGCATCCCCCTAGCGGGAGGGTACAATGAGCAGTTCTTC,TRBJ2-1,TRBV7-2,many,TRBD2
CASSFGVADTQYF,TGTGCCAGCAGCTTTGGGGTGGCAGATACGCAGTATTTT,TRBJ2-3,TRBV7-3,-,-
CAWKVAGVGDTQYF,TGTGCCTGGAAGGTAGCGGGAGTTGGAGATACGCAGTATTTT,TRBJ2-3,TRBV30,-,TRBD2
CASSLGGFYEQYF,TGTGCCAGCAGCTTAGGCGGATTCTACGAGCAGTACTTC,TRBJ2-7,TRBV7-6,-,-
CASSLGHPGGGYTF,TGTGCCAGCAGCTTAGGACACCCCGGTGGTGGCTACACCTTC,TRBJ1-2,TRBV7-3,-,-
CARTTPGGTGNTIYF,TGTGCCAGGACTACACCGGGAGGGACTGGAAACACCATATATTTT,TRBJ1-3,TRBV2,-,-
CASSVDPEASYEQYF,TGTGCCAGCAGCGTAGACCCGGAGGCGTCCTACGAGCAGTACTTC,TRBJ2-7,TRBV9,few,-
CASNTGTRYNEQFF,TGCGCCAGCAATACCGGGACTAGGTACAATGAGCAGTTCTTC,TRBJ2-1,TRBV5-1,few,TRBD2
CAWSVLSGDEKLFF,TGTGCCTGGAGTGTACTATCTGGGGACGAAAAACTGTTTTTT,TRBJ1-4,TRBV30,many,-
CASSPLSGRVSETQYF,TGTGCCAGCAGCCCCCTTAGCGGGAGGGTGAGCGAGACCCAGTACTTC,TRBJ2-5,TRBV11-2,few,TRBD2
CASSSVGTGGNTIYF,TGTGCCAGCAGCTCTGTCGGGACAGGTGGAAACACCATATATTTT,TRBJ1-3,TRBV7-8,few,TRBD1
CASSVGGQRDIQYF,TGTGCCAGCAGCGTAGGTGGACAGAGGGACATTCAGTACTTC,TRBJ2-4,TRBV9,many,-